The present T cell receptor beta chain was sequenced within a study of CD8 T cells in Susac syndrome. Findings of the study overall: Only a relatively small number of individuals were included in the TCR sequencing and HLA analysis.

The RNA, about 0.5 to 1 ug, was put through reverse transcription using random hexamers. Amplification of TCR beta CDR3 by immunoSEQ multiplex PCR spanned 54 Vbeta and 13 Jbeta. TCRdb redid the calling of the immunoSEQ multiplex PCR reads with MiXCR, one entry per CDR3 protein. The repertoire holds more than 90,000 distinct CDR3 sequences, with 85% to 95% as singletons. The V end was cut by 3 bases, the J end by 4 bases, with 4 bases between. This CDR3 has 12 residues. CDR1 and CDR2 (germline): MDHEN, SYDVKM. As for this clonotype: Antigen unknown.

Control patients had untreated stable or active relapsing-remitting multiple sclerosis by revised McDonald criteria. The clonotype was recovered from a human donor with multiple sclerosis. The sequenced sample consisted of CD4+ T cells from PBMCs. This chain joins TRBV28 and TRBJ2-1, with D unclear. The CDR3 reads CASSLEYNEQFF. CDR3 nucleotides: TGTGCCAGCAGTTTGGAGTACAATGAGCAGTTCTTC.